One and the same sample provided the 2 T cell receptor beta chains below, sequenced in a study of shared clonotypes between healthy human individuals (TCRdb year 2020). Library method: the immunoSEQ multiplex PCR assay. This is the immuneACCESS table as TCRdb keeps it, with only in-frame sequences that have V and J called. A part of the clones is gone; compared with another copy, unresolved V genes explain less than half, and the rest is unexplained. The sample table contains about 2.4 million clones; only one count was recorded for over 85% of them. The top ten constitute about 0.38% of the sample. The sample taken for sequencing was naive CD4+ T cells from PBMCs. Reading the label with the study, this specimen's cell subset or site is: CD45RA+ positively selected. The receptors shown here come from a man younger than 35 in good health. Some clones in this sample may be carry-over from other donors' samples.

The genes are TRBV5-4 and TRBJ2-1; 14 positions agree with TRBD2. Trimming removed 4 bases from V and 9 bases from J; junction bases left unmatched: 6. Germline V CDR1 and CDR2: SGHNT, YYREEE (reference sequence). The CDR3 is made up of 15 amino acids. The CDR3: CASSHGTSGSGEQFF. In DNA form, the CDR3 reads TGTGCCAGCAGCCATGGGACTAGCGGGAGTGGTGAGCAGTTCTTC. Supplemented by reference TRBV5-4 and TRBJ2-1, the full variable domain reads ETGVTQSPTHLIKTRGQQVTLRCSSQSGHNTVSWYQQALGQGPQFIFQYYREEENGRGNFPPRFSGLQFPNYSSELNVNALELDDSALYLCASSHGTSGSGEQFFGPGTRLTVL.

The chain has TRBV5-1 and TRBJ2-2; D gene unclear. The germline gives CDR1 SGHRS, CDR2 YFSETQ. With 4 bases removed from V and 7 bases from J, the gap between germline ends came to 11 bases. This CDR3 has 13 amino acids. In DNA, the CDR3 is TGCGCCAGCAGCCTGAATGGGGTCGGGGAGCTGTTTTTT. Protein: CASSLNGVGELFF.